This TCR beta chain stems from a study of PD-1 blockade in classical Hodgkin lymphoma (dated by TCRdb to 2018 to 2020). In the study overall: Nivolumab dosing was 3 mg/kg intravenously every 2 weeks, continuing until either disease progression or unacceptable toxicity. A peripheral blood immune signature of response to PD-1 blockade in classical Hodgkin lymphoma was defined using TCR beta sequencing and CyTOF.

What the research found in general, with its limitations: Among trial patients, those achieving complete response had baseline diversity similar to that of newly diagnosed patients, while diversity was significantly lower in partial responders and progressors. Only a single clinical trial cohort was studied, and what caused the repertoire differences, possibly disease activity or prior therapy, remained undefined. A significant rise by C4D1 was seen in CD4+ but not CD8+ TCR diversity (p=0.0027 vs p=0.16), with the rise being most apparent in complete responders (p=0.02). Newly diagnosed patients were reported to have lower baseline TCR diversity than healthy donors, and relapsed/refractory patients were reported to have lower baseline TCR diversity still. Diversity was lower in patients who began nivolumab less than 1 year after ASCT, so these patients were left out of later analyses to avoid confounding by immune reconstitution.

The time point label on this specimen signifies: cycle 2 day 1 (C2D1) of nivolumab. Relapse after autologous stem cell transplantation had occurred in all trial patients, and cohorts A, B and C were distinguished by prior brentuximab vedotin exposure. A total of roughly 57 patients with relapsed/refractory classical Hodgkin lymphoma made up the trial cohort, and each patient's best overall response was complete response, partial response or progressive disease. Trial patients were treated with single-agent nivolumab in the multi-cohort phase II CheckMate 205 trial. An independent review committee assessed best overall response by applying the 2007 International Working Group response criteria. Trial PBMCs were obtained immediately prior to nivolumab initiation (C1D1) and on therapy at cycle 2 day 1 and cycle 4 day 1. Peripheral blood was collected in 8 mL Vacutainer Cell Preparation Tubes, from which PBMCs were isolated by centrifugation and then cryopreserved.

Genomic DNA was isolated using the Qiagen DNeasy kit from unsorted PBMCs as well as from negatively selected CD4+ and CD8+ fractions. TCR beta CDR3 regions were subjected to amplification by immunoSEQ multiplex PCR with primers that anneal to V and J segments. Amplification bias was minimized using a synthetic immune receptor repertoire, and residual bias was removed computationally after sequencing. In the paper's pipeline: Custom Python scripts were used to quantify repertoire diversity as the Shannon entropy index. Unsorted, CD4+ and CD8+ repertoires were analyzed separately, except in combined analyses where CD4+ and CD8+ sequences were merged in silico. A clone counted as expanded when the clone's frequency after treatment rose at least 2-fold relative to C1D1, and clones undetected at baseline were given a pseudocount of 0.5. Singleton clones were defined as clones with 0 or 1 copy at C1D1, and non-singleton clones were defined as clones with 2 or more copies. By matching protein sequences in sorted samples from the same patient, clones expanded in unsorted samples were annotated as CD4+, CD8+ or unknown. Wilcoxon tests on paired samples were used to test changes in diversity from C1D1 to C4D1. Imported from immuneACCESS, the table was reduced by TCRdb to in-frame sequences with V and J called. These copies leave out some clones; in studies compared against another copy, an unresolved V gene accounts for under half, and the cause of the remainder is not known. The V and J calls and clone size were taken over from that table, and D and trimming were inferred from the DNA. Recorded for this sample are about 34,000 clones; 76% of them occurred a single time. The top ten clonotypes cover approximately 15% of the sample.

A word on this clone: The target of this receptor is not known. One base away there is no much larger clone; base qualities are not given.

The starting material was peripheral blood mononuclear cells (PBMCs), obtained before the second cycle of nivolumab. The receptor was isolated from a human donor with classical Hodgkin lymphoma.

At the DNA level, the sequence is TGCAGCGTCGCCGGGACAGGGTCGGAGGGTGGCTACACCTTC. Its protein product is CSVAGTGSEGGYTF. This receptor chain uses TRBV29-1 and TRBJ1-2; 9 central bases correspond to TRBD1. CDR1 and CDR2 were assigned from the germline V gene as SQVTM and ANQGSEA. Relative to germline, V is missing 6 bases and J is missing 7 bases, with 12 bases of the junction outside any gene match. The CDR3 numbers 14 residues from cysteine through phenylalanine. The DNA shown is the 42-base CDR3, in frame from base 1.